Below are 18 T cell receptor beta chains sequenced from a single sample in a study of graft-versus-host responses after intestinal transplantation. Method: immunoSEQ multiplex PCR; TCRdb's copy keeps in-frame clones and lacks some. The table shows more than 15,000 clones, with around two fifths occurring only once. Plating combined roughly 200,000 CFSE-labeled responder cells with roughly 200,000 irradiated, violet-dye-labeled stimulator cells. Here the sequenced sample was alloreactive CD8+ T cells from a mixed lymphocyte reaction culture, taken before intestinal transplant. Subset here: CFSE-low proliferating T cells sorted from approximately 6-day pre-transplant mixed lymphocyte reaction (GvH or HvG direction). The origin of the receptors is a human patient who received an intestinal transplant.

There are a few counts of this clone. The chain carries TRBV4-1 and TRBJ2-1; D unclear. CDR3 length equals 13 residues. Trimming stripped 1 base from V and 7 bases from J, with 8 bases between. Per germline, CDR1 MGHRA and CDR2 YSYEKL. CDR3: CASSQVLGNEQFF. DNA of the CDR3: TGCGCCAGCAGCCAAGTCCTAGGAAATGAGCAGTTCTTC.

The V and J genes are TRBV7-8 and TRBJ2-7; D ambiguous. CDR1 and CDR2 from the germline V gene are SGHVS and FQNEAQ. The CDR3 spans 13 residues. The V and J ends lost 5 bases and 5 bases respectively, with 13 bases between them. Here the CDR3 DNA reads TGTGCCAGCAGCGCCGAGGTTGGGGACGAGCAGTACTTC. Residues: CASSAEVGDEQYF.

The chain has TRBV19 and TRBJ2-1, with 12 positions matching TRBD2. J gave up 4 bases and V 6 bases, and 4 bases lay outside the gene matches. Germline V gene data show CDR1 as LNHDA and CDR2 as SQIVND (reference sequence). This CDR3 contains 15 residues. CDR3 bases: TGTGCCAGTAGCAGGACTAGCGGGATGTACAATGAGCAGTTCTTC. This codes for CASSRTSGMYNEQFF. Full variable domain (outside the CDR3, taken from reference TRBV19 and TRBJ2-1): DGGITQSPKYLFRKEGQNVTLSCEQNLNHDAMYWYRQDPGQGLRLIYYSQIVNDFQKGDIAEGYSVSREKKESFPLTVTSAQKNPTAFYLCASSRTSGMYNEQFFGPGTRLTVL.

This chain connects TRBV6-5 to TRBJ2-7, with TRBD2 matching over 7 bases. Germline V gene sequence: CDR1 MNHEY, CDR2 SVGAGI. Germline trimming cut 7 bases from V and 3 bases from J; bases unmatched to any gene: 12. The CDR3 sequence is 15 residues long. The CDR3 region is CASTLFGLDFYEQYF. CDR3 sequence (DNA): TGTGCCAGCACCCTGTTTGGACTAGACTTCTACGAGCAGTACTTC.

The chain joins TRBV9 to TRBJ2-3; the match to TRBD2 covers 8 bases. Trimming at V came to 0 bases and at J to 3 bases, leaving 6 bases not matched to a gene. The CDR3 extends over 16 amino acids. The germline gives CDR1 SGDLS, CDR2 YYNGEE. The CDR3 DNA sequence: TGTGCCAGCAGCGTAGTTGGAGCGGGAGTGACAGATACGCAGTATTTT. It translates to CASSVVGAGVTDTQYF.

This rearrangement joins TRBV6-5 to TRBJ2-7; perhaps TRBD2 as D (6 bases). This CDR3 contains 13 residues. Trimming removed 6 bases from V and 3 bases from J, with 12 bases in between. Germline assignment: CDR1 MNHEY and CDR2 SVGAGI. The CDR3 sequence is CASSAGTDYEQYF. Here the CDR3 DNA reads TGTGCCAGCAGCGCCGGGACTGACTACGAGCAGTACTTC.

The chain is built from TRBV21-1 and TRBJ2-1. TRBV21-1 is a documented pseudogene. The CDR3 is 12 amino acids. CDR3 bases: TGTGCCAGCAGCAAAGGTTACAATGAGCAGTTCTTC. Translated: CASSKGYNEQFF.

In this sample, this clone turned up once. The chain uses TRBV6-1 and TRBJ2-1; 9 nucleotides agree with TRBD2. Per germline, CDR1 MNHNS and CDR2 SASEGT. This CDR3 has 15 residues. V trimming: 6 bases; J trimming: 7 bases; junction bases outside the gene matches: 10. In DNA, the CDR3 is TGTGCCAGCAGGACTGCCGGCGGGAGGGCGAATGAGCAGTTCTTC. Translation gives CASRTAGGRANEQFF.

This clone appeared a few times. This chain uses TRBV11-3 with TRBJ2-1, with 9 bases aligning to TRBD2. The ends lost 5 bases at V and 8 bases at J; junction bases unmatched: 10. Germline assignment: CDR1 SGHNT and CDR2 YENEEA. The CDR3 has 15 residues. For the CDR3, the DNA is TGTGCCAGCAGCCTCGGGACTAGCCCCGGGGATGAGCAGTTCTTC. Amino acid sequence: CASSLGTSPGDEQFF.

The V call is TRBV28, the J call TRBJ2-5; 10 positions match TRBD2. Per the germline V gene, CDR1 is MDHEN and CDR2 is SYDVKM. J lost 4 bases, V lost 5 bases, and 10 bases had no gene match. The CDR3 spans 16 residues. CDR3 residues: CASSPSLAGFRETQYF. The CDR3 DNA is TGTGCCAGCAGTCCATCACTAGCGGGATTTCGAGAGACCCAGTACTTC. The full variable domain, with the rest looked up from reference TRBV28 and TRBJ2-5, is DVKVTQSSRYLVKRTGEKVFLECVQDMDHENMFWYRQDPGLGLRLIYFSYDVKMKEKGDIPEGYSVSREKKERFSLILESASTNQTSMYLCASSPSLAGFRETQYFGPGTRLLVL.

The chain combines TRBV2 with TRBJ2-1, with D tentatively TRBD2 (6 bases). From germline, CDR1 is SNHLY and CDR2 FYNNEI. V was clipped by 7 bases and J by 6 bases, with 19 bases between them. The CDR3 contains 15 residues. CDR3 sequence: CASIRGLPPGNEQFF. In DNA form, the CDR3 reads TGTGCCAGCATTCGGGGACTCCCCCCGGGCAATGAGCAGTTCTTC.

V is TRBV5-6 and J is TRBJ2-3, with D possibly called TRBD1 or TRBD2 (6 bases each). The V gene lost 2 bases and the J gene lost 2 bases, with 15 bases spanning the gap. Germline CDR1 is SGHDT and CDR2 is YYEEEE. The CDR3 extends over 16 amino acids. The CDR3 region is CASSFGTGGNTDTQYF. CDR3 nucleotide sequence: TGTGCCAGCAGCTTCGGTACCGGGGGCAACACAGATACGCAGTATTTT.

This sequence joins TRBV5-1 and TRBJ1-1; D not certain. V was pared by 1 base and J by 10 bases, with 11 bases between. In germline, CDR1 is SGHRS, CDR2 YFSETQ. The length of the CDR3 is 12 residues. For the CDR3, the DNA is TGCGCCAGCAGCTTGATCGGTTTTCCAGCTTTCTTT. Translated, it gives CASSLIGFPAFF.

By sample share, this clone is medium-sized. This rearrangement joins TRBV6-5 to TRBJ1-3; TRBD1 is a possible D gene (5 bases). The CDR3 length is 13 residues. V was trimmed by 7 bases and J by 6 bases, leaving 13 bases between them. Germline CDR1 reads MNHEY; CDR2 reads SVGAGI. CDR3: CASKGDFENTIYF. In nucleotides, the CDR3 is TGTGCCAGCAAAGGGGACTTCGAAAACACCATATATTTT.

This clone was picked up a small number of times. The chain has TRBV27 and TRBJ1-2; 9 bases align to TRBD1. The trim removed 1 base at V and 4 bases at J, leaving 10 bases unmatched. The CDR3 has 17 amino acids. Germline values: CDR1 MNHEY, CDR2 SMNVEV (reference sequence). This CDR3 reads CASSLYSPGTGPYGYTF. The CDR3 DNA sequence: TGTGCCAGCAGTTTATATTCCCCAGGGACAGGGCCCTATGGCTACACCTTC.

This clone was counted only a few times. J is TRBJ2-2 and V is TRBV27; D not certain. There are 12 residues in the CDR3. Germline V gives CDR1 MNHEY, CDR2 SMNVEV (reference sequence). Trimming took 5 bases from V and 2 from J, leaving 3 bases between them. CDR3 nucleotide sequence: TGTGCCAGCAGTCTCAACACCGGGGAGCTGTTTTTT. It is translated as CASSLNTGELFF.

This clone has more than one count but fewer than ten. This chain links TRBV29-1 with TRBJ2-1, with a tentative D call TRBD2 (6 bases). V lost 7 bases to trimming and J lost 0 bases, with 25 bases between them. CDR1 is SQVTM, CDR2 ANQGSEA, per germline. CDR3 length: 18 residues. DNA of the CDR3: TGCAGCGCGTGGGGGGACCTTGACGGGAGTGACTCCTACAATGAGCAGTTCTTC. This encodes CSAWGDLDGSDSYNEQFF.

By sample fraction, this clone is medium-sized. The chain joins TRBV27 to TRBJ2-7; 9 bases map to TRBD2. V gave up 4 bases and J gave up 2 bases; unmatched junction bases: 3. CDR3 length equals 14 residues. Germline values: CDR1 MNHEY, CDR2 SMNVEV (reference sequence). In nucleotides, the CDR3 is TGTGCCAGCAGTTGGGCTAGCGGGACCTACGAGCAGTACTTC. This encodes CASSWASGTYEQYF.